The source of this T cell receptor beta chain is a study of cytomegalovirus exposure and HLA in healthy donors. Study details: Prior work identified some 120 million unique TCR beta sequences in 150 million to 200 million T cells. Study-level points and caveats: In vitro testing confirmed a few CMV-associated chains as specific for CMV antigens. A later analysis reportedly identified an Asian-associated ancestry cluster as carrying fewer N-insertions than the 666-donor mean.

13 Jbeta primers and 60 Vbeta primers were used for the PCR. This table comes from immunoSEQ multiplex PCR, and its TCRdb copy is limited to in-frame clones, with some not included. This sample has 130,000 or so clones; more than 60% occur once, and the top ten carry more than 2%. When sampled, the donors appeared nominally healthy, though they likely had unrecorded immune exposures. Note on this clone: Antigen: not known. The missing conserved phenylalanine or tryptophan at the end of this CDR3 makes a read error likely. No DNA is shown, since the ends of the CDR3 on it are uncertain; the CDR3 is the one TCRdb lists.

The clonotype was recovered from a woman between 40 and 50 years old in good health and CMV-seropositive. Sequenced sample: PBMCs.

The CDR3 sequence is CARSAGHL. V gene TRBV5-3 combines with J gene TRBJ1-2; no check of the table's D call, TRBD1, against the DNA was made. TRBV5-3 is placed among ORFs of uncertain function. The CDR3 comprises 8 residues, both ends counted.